The source of this T cell receptor (beta chain) is a study of cytomegalovirus exposure and HLA in healthy donors (dated by TCRdb to about 2017). In terms of the full investigation: An earlier analysis of some 550 of the donors reported 250 to 350 Gb of sequence data and around 120 million unique TCR beta sequences from about 200 million T cells. About 310 gigabases of sequencing data and 70 million to 85 million unique TCR sequences were included in an early release covering 550 to 800 HLA-typed donors. Of the approximately 400 genotyped donors, 81% were placed in the genetic ancestry cluster associated with self-reported Caucasian donors. The study aimed to test whether signatures of past pathogen exposure could be identified by cataloging public T cell receptors. The study used immunosequencing to profile the T cell repertoires of more than 650 subjects and linked those repertoires to cytomegalovirus serostatus. Along with the approximately 620-subject first cohort, a separate validation cohort of 120 different subjects was used. High-throughput TCR immunosequencing, statistical association of individual TCRs with disease status, and machine learning were combined to predict cytomegalovirus infection status. To study patterns of TCR occurrence, a later analysis re-analyzed previously published TCR beta repertoires from 666 donors and added high-resolution HLA genotyping. The later analysis used no new phenotypic data to find candidate immune exposures, relying instead on TCR beta sequences and their occurrence across donors. An earlier analysis of around 640 of the donors used high-throughput TCR beta sequencing to judge whether each TCR beta V gene segment behaved as functional or pseudogenic. Donor age, sex, ethnicity and CMV serostatus were compiled alongside the repertoire data. A later genetic analysis used genome-wide SNP genotypes for 398 of the 666 donors, treating that subset as a discovery cohort. All discovery cohort repertoires had been generated on a single sequencing platform. HLA typing covered class I and class II loci at four-digit resolution. The number of donors typed differed by locus, with 629-630 for A, B, C, DRB1 and DQB1, 522 for DQA1, 606 for DPA1, and approximately 470 for DPB1. Because of strong linkage in the cohort, four or five DR-DQ haplotypes were treated as single units for association and clustering. On average, 235,054 unique TCR beta nucleotide sequences were sequenced per donor among 300 to 500 genotyped donors of the cohort, with about 17% of those sequences being non-productive. Overall results and qualifications from the work: Because HLA typing was missing for some donors at each locus, association tests included only the typed subset. The earlier analysis of some 540 of the donors excluded 15 to 20 rarely observed V segments, including chromosome 9 orphons, because counts were too low. In a later analysis, most CMV-associated TCR beta chains were found to appear HLA-restricted, with HLA associations seemingly driven largely by CMV exposure. Roughly uniform sequencing depth across donors was assumed in presence/absence analyses, although this assumption may not hold. In vitro tests confirmed that a few of the cytomegalovirus-associated TCR beta chains recognize cytomegalovirus antigens. Compared with the approximately 600-donor mean, donors in an Asian-associated ancestry cluster had fewer N-insertions in productive TCRs, according to a later genetic analysis. The classifier was reported to diagnose cytomegalovirus status with high specificity and sensitivity in both the original cohort and the validation cohort. For the cohort, immune exposure information was limited to CMV serostatus. In a later analysis, HLA-associated TCR beta chains showed more clonal expansion and lower generation probabilities than non-associated chains that were equally common. The study listed 150 to 200 TCR beta chains as associated with cytomegalovirus. A later analysis found that TCR association rates varied across HLA loci, with DRB1 alleles showing the most associated TCRs and HLA-C alleles the fewest. Linkage disequilibrium might explain the correlated functional status among segregating V segments, but an unknown experimental factor could not be excluded. Several of the top co-occurrence clusters appeared to be linked to parvovirus B19, influenza, CMV and Epstein-Barr virus, according to a later analysis. In an earlier analysis of several hundred of the donors, most TCR beta V segments were observed in productive rearrangements about 87% or about 30% of the time, broadly matching IMGT annotations. A later genetic analysis associated a missense DCLRE1C variant with V-gene and J-gene trimming of TCR beta chains, and an independent cohort replicated the association. A group of highly shared sequence variants was considered likely to be a technical artifact of the sequencing pipeline. In a later analysis, 16,951 TCR beta sequences were associated with specific HLA alleles at a false discovery rate of 0.05. A further reported finding was that TCR beta sequences accurately predicted the HLA-A and HLA-B alleles for most subjects in the first cohort. Strong co-occurrence of HLA alleles, especially DR and DQ, made assigning TCR associations to individual alleles difficult. The authors suggested that the approach could potentially be extended to other disease states and immunological phenotypes. Some IMGT-functional V segments, including TRBV6-2 and TRBV6-3, could not be told apart with the 87-base-pair reads, so those segments were excluded. The cohort was sequenced for TCR beta chains only, and without alpha or paired-chain data the features that could be detected were limited. Most TCR sequences were observed very rarely across donors, whereas some public TCRs were present in many individuals.

The cohort was made up of approximately 670 healthy bone marrow donors. Cohort members were all nominally healthy when sampled, although unrecorded immune exposures were likely present. The donor tested CMV seronegative and was one of the 352 seronegative cohort members. A peripheral blood sample was provided by each donor, and peripheral blood mononuclear cells were used for TCR beta sequencing. The Qiagen DNeasy Blood Extraction Kit was used to extract genomic DNA from the blood cell samples. With regard to this clone: There is no known antigen for this receptor.

Receptor libraries were prepared by the immunoSEQ multiplex PCR assay. A mixture of 60 forward primers for TCR Vbeta segments and 13 reverse primers for TCR Jbeta segments was used in the multiplex PCR. Amplification of the CDR3 region of rearranged TCR beta genes was performed with a multiplex PCR assay on genomic DNA. The amplified TCR beta libraries were sequenced on the Illumina HiSeq System as 87-base-pair reads. In the authors' own workflow: Across the roughly 700 repertoires, a later analysis counted approximately 83 million unique TCR beta chains, 9.5 million to 12 million of which were shared by at least two donors. A nearest-neighbor algorithm error-corrected the raw reads and collapsed the reads into unique sequences, merging closely related sequences to remove PCR and sequencing errors. To assign V, D and J gene segments, CDR3 sequences were aligned to IMGT reference sequences. For a sequence to be retained, a match of at least six nucleotides to both a V gene segment and a J gene segment was required. A rearrangement counted as productive if the CDR3 had no stop codons and remained in frame with V and J, and every other rearrangement counted as non-productive. Following IMGT convention, CDR3 was defined as the stretch from the second conserved V-encoded cysteine to the conserved J-encoded phenylalanine. The earlier analysis of about 610 of the donors excluded any sequence lacking an unambiguous match to a single V gene segment. An earlier analysis of a few hundred of the donors called V segments functional above 56.7% productive rearrangements and segregating when the between-donor standard deviation exceeded 5%. A statistical classification framework was built for diagnosing cytomegalovirus status from the catalog of TCR beta chain sequences. In a later analysis, TCR nucleotide sequences were compared against IMGT/GENE-DB human TR gene sequences so that V and J genes could be assigned. A later analysis assigned CDR3 sequences and most-parsimonious VDJ recombination scenarios with the TCRdist pipeline. In a later analysis, each TCR beta chain was defined by its CDR3 amino acid sequence together with its V-gene family, and reads without a unique V-gene family were excluded. A later analysis removed over 500 highly shared, low-generation-probability nucleotide sequences to deal with suspected cross-contamination and a sequencing artifact. In a later analysis, a clonal expansion index for each public chain was calculated from normalized within-repertoire ranks of inferred template counts. In a later analysis, generation probabilities were computed using a VDJ recombination model fitted to out-of-frame rearrangements, and the results were checked against IGoR. A later analysis scored TCR-TCR, TCR-HLA and TCR-CMV co-occurrence with hypergeometric tests, applying a repertoire-size bias correction to TCR pairs. To estimate false discovery rates, a later analysis permuted the HLA or CMV assignments 20 times. In a later analysis, co-occurring TCRs were grouped with DBSCAN, and TCRdist sequence similarity was added when clustering was performed within HLA-allele-positive subsets. Co-occurrence clustering excluded repertoires with fewer than 30,000 or more than 120,000 public chains, plus five with anomalous nucleotide sharing. Held by TCRdb, this immuneACCESS table contains in-frame sequences only and omits some clones. Under half of the omission traces to an unresolved V gene where checked; the cause of the rest is unknown. V and J calls and clone size are those listed in that table; D and trimming were worked out from the DNA. The table kept for this sample lists roughly 78,000 clones. The ten biggest clones cover 4.5% to 6% of the sample.

The CDR3 contains 13 residues, cysteine and phenylalanine counted. Of the read, only the CDR3 DNA is kept; its 39 bases are in frame from base 1. This receptor chain uses TRBV21-1 and TRBJ2-3; TRBD1, the table's D call, was not compared with the DNA. TRBV21-1 counts as a pseudogene. Sequencing was performed on PBMCs. This clonotype originated in a man between 40 and 49 years old in good health and CMV-seronegative. The DNA sequence is given as TGTGCCAGCAGAACAAAACGCACAGATACGCAGTATTTT. Its protein reads: CASRTKRTDTQYF.